The following is a T cell receptor beta chain sequence with its context. What it binds is unknown. Markers CD45RO/CCR7/CD25/CD127/CD95/CD27 served to sort CD4+ naive, central memory, regulatory and stem cell-like memory cells. Of the isolated RNA, all was reverse transcribed, and so the sequenced material was expressed TCRB transcripts. The data were produced by immunoSEQ multiplex PCR, yet TCRdb's version contains in-frame clones alone and is incomplete. Among 350,000 to 450,000 clones listed, 14% were seen once. This specimen comes from a study of beta chain features in type 1 diabetes. The study's findings and limits: Patients' naive, central memory and regulatory TCRB repertoires appeared more alike than those of healthy donors. Insertion counts at VDJ junctions were lower in type 1 diabetes patients, who also showed more deletions there. Equally in patients and controls, shorter templates might have been favored by PCR.

V was clipped by 2 bases and J by 4 bases, with 9 bases between them. CDR1 is SGHTA and CDR2 is FQGNSA in the germline V gene. The CDR3 runs to 13 residues. This clonotype was obtained from a man aged 25 to 40 in good health. The chain recombines TRBV7-2 with TRBJ2-7, with unresolved D. The sequenced sample consisted of naive CD4+ T cells from blood. The CDR3 DNA sequence: TGTGCCAGCAGCTTACGGAAATTTTACGAGCAGTACTTC. It specifies CASSLRKFYEQYF.